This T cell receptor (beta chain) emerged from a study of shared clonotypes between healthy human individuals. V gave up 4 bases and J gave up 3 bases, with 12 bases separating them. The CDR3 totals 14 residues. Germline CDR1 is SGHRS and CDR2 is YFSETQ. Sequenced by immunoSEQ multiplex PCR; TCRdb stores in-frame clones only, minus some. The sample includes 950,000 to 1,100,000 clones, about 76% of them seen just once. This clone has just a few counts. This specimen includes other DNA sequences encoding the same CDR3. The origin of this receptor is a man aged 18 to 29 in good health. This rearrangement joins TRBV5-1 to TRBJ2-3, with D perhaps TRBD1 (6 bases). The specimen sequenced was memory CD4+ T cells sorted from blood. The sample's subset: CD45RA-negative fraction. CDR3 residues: CASSLRTGTDTQYF. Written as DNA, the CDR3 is TGCGCCAGCAGCCTGCGAACAGGGACAGATACGCAGTATTTT.